This T cell receptor (beta chain) came from a study of cytomegalovirus exposure and HLA in healthy donors. PCR employed 60 Vbeta and 13 Jbeta primers. Produced via immunoSEQ multiplex PCR; TCRdb's table is partial and in-frame only. The sample has 160,000 or so clones, roughly three quarters seen once. Germline CDR1 reads SGHTA; CDR2 reads FQGNSA. The V and J ends lost 1 base and 3 bases respectively, with 7 bases between them. The CDR3 covers 13 residues. This clone was recorded only once. The sequence was obtained from a man between 18 and 35 years old in good health and CMV-seropositive. The sample comprised PBMCs. The chain joins TRBV7-2 to TRBJ2-7; D gene unclear. CDR3 coding DNA: TGTGCCAGCAGCTTAGTCGGTCTCTACGAGCAGTACTTC. It specifies CASSLVGLYEQYF.